The T cell receptor (beta chain) described here comes from a study of T-cell reconstitution after alpha-beta-depleted transplantation in children. Library preparation (for TCRbeta) was performed with unique molecular identifiers. TCRdb independently ran MiXCR on the PCR reads; one entry per CDR3 protein. The profile shows 55,000 to 70,000 distinct CDR3 sequences, 9.5% to 13% of them singletons. Per germline, CDR1 SGHAT and CDR2 FQNNGV. After removal of 1 base from V and 2 bases from J, the junction contained 4 bases not matched to a gene. The CDR3 loop spans 15 amino acids. This clonotype was found once.

The chain carries TRBV11-2 and TRBJ2-7; 8 bases agree with TRBD2. This TCR was sampled from a boy under 18 with acute myeloid leukemia, due to receive a stem cell transplant. The sample in question was PBMCs, obtained before TCRalphabeta/CD19-depleted stem cell transplant. The DNA for the CDR3 is TGTGCCAGCAGCTTAGGGACCGGGAGGGCCTACGAGCAGTACTTC. Protein sequence: CASSLGTGRAYEQYF. Filled out from reference TRBV11-2 and TRBJ2-7, the complete variable domain reads EAGVAQSPRYKIIEKRQSVAFWCNPISGHATLYWYQQILGQGPKLLIQFQNNGVVDDSQLPKDRFSAERLKGVDSTLKIQPAKLEDSAVYLCASSLGTGRAYEQYFGPGTRLTVT.